These T cell receptor beta chains were read from a single sample in a study of cytomegalovirus exposure and HLA in healthy donors. TCRdb's table, derived via immunoSEQ multiplex PCR, lists solely in-frame clones and lacks some. Seen here are some 69,000 clones, under 96% observed once, and the top ten hold about 4.6%. Material for sequencing was PBMCs. These receptors all come from a woman between 18 and 30 years old in good health and CMV-seropositive. Both conserved end residues are part of each CDR3.

V	J	CDR3
TRBV18	TRBJ1-1	CASSPLAENTEAFF
TRBV29-1	TRBJ2-7	CSVRGTPYEQYF
TRBV30	TRBJ2-1	CAWSSGVMDEQFF
TRBV27	TRBJ2-7	CASSHPSGTGYEQYF
TRBV5-5	TRBJ2-7	CASSLAAGEEQYF
TRBV18	TRBJ2-2	CASYRVWSTGELFF
TRBV28	TRBJ2-1	CASRFAGTGGVYEQFF
TRBV7-2	TRBJ2-7	CASSLIPSGIYEQYF
TRBV7-3	TRBJ2-3	CASSPRPSTSGSGESTDTQYF
TRBV6-1	TRBJ1-4	CASSEARGNNEKLFF
TRBV5-5	TRBJ2-7	CASSLAGGPFEQYF
TRBV5-1	TRBJ1-2	CASSWDISNYGYTF
TRBV7-9	TRBJ2-1	CASSWNPRDEQFF
TRBV5-1	TRBJ2-1	CASSLYFSYNEQFF
TRBV28	TRBJ2-7	CASSLTGLAGTYEQYF
TRBV2	TRBJ2-1	CASKPGQGSHEQFF
TRBV6-6	TRBJ2-1	CASSLLGVAGGDEQFF
TRBV29-1	TRBJ2-1	CSVDPYNEQFF
TRBV28	TRBJ2-7	CATKTGVSEQYF
TRBV28	TRBJ1-2	CASMLRTGDGYTF
TRBV10-2	TRBJ1-5	CASSDRGYQPQHF
TRBV28	TRBJ2-1	CASSLGGSGRYNEQFF
TRBV5-1	TRBJ2-5	CASRDSDSEETQYF
TRBV4-3	TRBJ2-1	CASSPTLWEDNEQFF
TRBV6-5	TRBJ1-1	CASSYGGGFTEAFF
TRBV5-1	TRBJ2-7	CASSTGGVYEQYF
TRBV7-7	TRBJ2-3	CASSLGAGLPDTQYF
TRBV27	TRBJ2-7	CASSLAGSYEQYF
TRBV5-8	TRBJ2-7	CASSLAGTGASEQYF
TRBV7-9	TRBJ2-1	CASSLGAGGGRNEQFF
TRBV18	TRBJ2-1	CASSPILAGGSYNEQFF
TRBV20-1	TRBJ2-3	CSAGRPDTQYF
TRBV4-3	TRBJ2-3	CASSQDYVGTSGATDTQYF
TRBV7-3	TRBJ2-1	CASSLNAGDSYNEQFF
TRBV19	TRBJ1-5	CASSIWGENQPQHF
TRBV28	TRBJ2-5	CASTPGRGQGAGLETQYF
TRBV11-3	TRBJ2-7	CASSLDLVYEQYF
TRBV6-1	TRBJ1-3	CASSEWEGNTIYF
TRBV21-1	TRBJ2-1	CASSKHIGSGNEQFF
TRBV27	TRBJ1-1	CASSRDRGGTEAFF
TRBV11-2	TRBJ2-7	CASSLGFGRGAEQYF
TRBV28	TRBJ2-7	CASDGTPNYEQYF
TRBV27	TRBJ2-1	CASGRSYPEYEQFF
TRBV6-1	TRBJ1-5	CASSETFGTGDSWVQPQHF
TRBV5-1	TRBJ2-7	CASSLDGLAGPYEQYF
TRBV11-3	TRBJ2-1	CASSLMEVSYNEQFF
TRBV6-5	TRBJ1-1	CASNSGTGGAGEAFF
TRBV6-6	TRBJ2-1	CASSTGTGDNEQFF
TRBV28	TRBJ2-1	CASTERGGAFPTNEQFF
TRBV7-9	TRBJ2-7	CASSYTGGDYEQYF
TRBV27	TRBJ2-5	CASSWTGVETQYF
TRBV2	TRBJ2-1	CASSVLWAEQFF
TRBV4-1	TRBJ2-6	CASSQGGGNSGANVLTF
TRBV29-1	TRBJ2-1	CSVAPRLAETSEQFF
TRBV7-9	TRBJ2-1	CASSLSVGTGNNEQFF
TRBV6-5	TRBJ2-7	CASSYSRGRGYEQYF